This TCR beta chain was identified in a study of T-cell memory formation after mild COVID-19. CDR3 length: 13 amino acids. Germline loops: CDR1 SGDLS, CDR2 YYNGEE. Trimming left V 0 bases short and J 6 bases short, with 9 bases between. This clonotype was seen more than once but under ten times. TCRdb reanalysed the 5' RACE reads using MiXCR and keeps one entry per CDR3 protein. Here the sample spans some 120,000 distinct CDR3 sequences, 15% to 20% being singletons. The sequence was collected from a man aged 18 to 29 who had mild COVID-19 (a few samples of this study predate the infection). Cell type and time point are not known. The sequenced material came from PBMCs or a T cell subset sorted from them (not recorded which). J is TRBJ2-5 and V is TRBV9; D ambiguous. The CDR3 nucleotides read TGTGCCAGCAGCGTAGGAGTCAAGCAGACCCAGTACTTC. As protein: CASSVGVKQTQYF.